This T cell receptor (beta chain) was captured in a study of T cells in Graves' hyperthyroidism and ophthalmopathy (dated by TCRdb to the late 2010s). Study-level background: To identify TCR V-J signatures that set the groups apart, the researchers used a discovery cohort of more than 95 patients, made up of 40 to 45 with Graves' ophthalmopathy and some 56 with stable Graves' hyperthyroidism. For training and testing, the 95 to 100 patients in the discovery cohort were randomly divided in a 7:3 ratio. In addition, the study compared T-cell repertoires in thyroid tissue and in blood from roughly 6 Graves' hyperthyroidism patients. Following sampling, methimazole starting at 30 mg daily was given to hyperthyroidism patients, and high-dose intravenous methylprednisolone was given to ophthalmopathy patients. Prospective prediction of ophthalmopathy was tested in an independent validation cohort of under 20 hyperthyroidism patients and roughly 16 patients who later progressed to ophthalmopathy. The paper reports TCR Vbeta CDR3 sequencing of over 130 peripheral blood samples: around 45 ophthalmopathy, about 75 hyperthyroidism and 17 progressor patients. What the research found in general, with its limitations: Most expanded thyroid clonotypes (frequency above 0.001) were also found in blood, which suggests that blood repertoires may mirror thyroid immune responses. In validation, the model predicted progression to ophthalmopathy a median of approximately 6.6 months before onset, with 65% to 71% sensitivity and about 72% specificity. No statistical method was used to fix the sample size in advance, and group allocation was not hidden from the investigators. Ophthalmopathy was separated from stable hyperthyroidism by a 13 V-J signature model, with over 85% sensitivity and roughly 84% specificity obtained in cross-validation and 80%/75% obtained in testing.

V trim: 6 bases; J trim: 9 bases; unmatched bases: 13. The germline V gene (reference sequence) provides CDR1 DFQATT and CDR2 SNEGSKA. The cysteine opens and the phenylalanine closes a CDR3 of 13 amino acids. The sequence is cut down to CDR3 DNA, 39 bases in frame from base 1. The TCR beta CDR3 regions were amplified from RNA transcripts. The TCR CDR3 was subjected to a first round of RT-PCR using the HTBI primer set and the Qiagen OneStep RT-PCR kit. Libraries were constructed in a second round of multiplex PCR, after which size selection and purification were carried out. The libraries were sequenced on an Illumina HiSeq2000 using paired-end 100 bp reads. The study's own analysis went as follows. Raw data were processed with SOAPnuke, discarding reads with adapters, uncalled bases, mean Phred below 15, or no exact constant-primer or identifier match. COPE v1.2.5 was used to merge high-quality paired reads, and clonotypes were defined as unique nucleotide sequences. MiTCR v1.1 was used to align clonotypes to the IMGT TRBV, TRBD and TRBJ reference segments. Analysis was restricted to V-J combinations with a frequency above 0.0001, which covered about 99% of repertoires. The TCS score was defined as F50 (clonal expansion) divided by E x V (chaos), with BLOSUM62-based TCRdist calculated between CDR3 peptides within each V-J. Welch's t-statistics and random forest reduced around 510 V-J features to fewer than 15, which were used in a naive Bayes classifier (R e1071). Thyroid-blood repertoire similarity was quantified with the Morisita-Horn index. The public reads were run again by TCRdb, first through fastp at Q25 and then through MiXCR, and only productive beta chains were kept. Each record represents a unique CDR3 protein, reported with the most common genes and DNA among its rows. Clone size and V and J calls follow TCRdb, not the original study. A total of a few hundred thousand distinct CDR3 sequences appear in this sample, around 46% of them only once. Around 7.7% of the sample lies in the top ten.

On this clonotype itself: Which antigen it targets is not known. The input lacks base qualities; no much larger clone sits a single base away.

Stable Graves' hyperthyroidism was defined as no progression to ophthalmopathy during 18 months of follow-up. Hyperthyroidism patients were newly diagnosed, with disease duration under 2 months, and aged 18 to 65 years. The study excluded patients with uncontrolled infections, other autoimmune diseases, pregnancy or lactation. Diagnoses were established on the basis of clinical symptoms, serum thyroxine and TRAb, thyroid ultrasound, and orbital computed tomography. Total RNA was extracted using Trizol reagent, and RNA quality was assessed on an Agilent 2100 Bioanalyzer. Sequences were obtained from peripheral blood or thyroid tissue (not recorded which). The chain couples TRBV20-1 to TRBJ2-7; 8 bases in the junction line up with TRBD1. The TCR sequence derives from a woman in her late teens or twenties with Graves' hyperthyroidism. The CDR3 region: CSARDRNPLWQYF. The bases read TGCAGTGCCCGGGACAGGAACCCTCTATGGCAGTACTTC.